This TCR beta chain comes out of a study of blood T cells in healthy people across ages. Trimming took off 6 bases at V and 1 base at J, with 9 bases between the two ends. The length of the CDR3 is 13 residues. The V gene's germline CDR1 is MDHEN and CDR2 SYDVKM. This clonotype showed up many times. Primed by a sample-barcoded 5' primer and a J-beta primer mix, a second PCR proceeded for about 7 to 12 cycles. TCRdb re-called the 5' RACE reads with MiXCR, one entry per CDR3 protein. The sample lists some 890,000 distinct CDR3 sequences; roughly 29% were seen once. These same records also appear under a second study, on T cells of mothers and their children. That source adds: Related and unrelated pairs show similar shaping of TCR recombination output by thymic selection.

The chain recombines TRBV28 with TRBJ1-1; D gene unclear. The sequencing input was blood. The sequence came from a woman aged 40 to 50 in good health. In DNA form, the CDR3 reads TGTGCCAGCAGCCCCGCCGGGAACACTGAAGCTTTCTTT. Amino acids: CASSPAGNTEAFF.